The TCR beta chain under discussion was sequenced for a study of blood T cell repertoires in COVID-19 (dated by TCRdb to the early 2020s). About the full investigation: The collaborator samples originated in the United States, Italy and Spain and spanned the acute and convalescent phases of COVID-19. Subjects who had been exposed to COVID-19, were actively infected with it, or had recovered from it provided the deeply sampled blood TCRbeta repertoires that made up the dataset. Sample metadata almost always included a de-identified subject ID, COVID-19 status, age in years and sex. The material from the prospective study consisted of cDNA or gDNA derived from T cells, B-cell-depleted T cells, or PBMCs. Where HLA class I and class II types were available, the types were taken from metadata supplied by the sample provider, not from assay-based typing. A freely available public database, intended as a resource for researchers studying the immune response to SARS-CoV-2, is where the repertoires were released. The samples were drawn from the first 160 participants of the ongoing ImmuneRACE study and from 1,254 subjects provided by 6 global collaborators. What the work shows at the level of the full study, not this receptor alone: How much clinical and demographic metadata was included differed by source and by participant, and the metadata was provided uncurated.

V trim: 4 bases; J trim: 5 bases; unmatched bases: 7. The CDR3, cysteine through phenylalanine, is 17 amino acids long. The sequence is cut down to CDR3 DNA, 51 bases in frame from base 1. CDR1 and CDR2, looked up from the germline V gene, are SNHLY and FYNNEI. Collaborating institutions collected whole blood in K2EDTA tubes following their own protocols. For TCRbeta analysis, collaborators shipped samples as frozen whole blood, isolated PBMCs, or DNA extracted from either of those sample types. To note about this clone: Its antigen remains undetermined. The sample holds no much larger clone one base away, and base qualities are not on file.

TCRbeta CDR3 regions were amplified from genomic DNA by means of the immunoSEQ Assay, a bias-controlled multiplex PCR. The paper's processing steps were these. Within the assay, amplification of reference gene primers was used to estimate how many nucleated cells each sample contained. Sequence reads were collapsed and filtered to measure the absolute abundance of every unique TCRbeta CDR3 rearrangement. For each sample, productive Simpson clonality was calculated as the square root of Simpson's diversity index across productive rearrangements. Here the immuneACCESS table is served through TCRdb, limited to in-frame sequences with V and J called. Missing clones are a known gap in these copies; in checked studies unresolved V genes cover under half, and the rest lacks a known reason. D and trimming were read from the DNA, whereas the V and J calls and clone size are those reported in that table. The sample yields about 240,000 clones; around 85% were counted once. The biggest ten clones account for approximately 9.4% of the sample.

Sequencing input: peripheral blood. The sequence was collected from a woman older than 75 with acute or convalescent COVID-19. Rearrangement joined TRBV2 to TRBJ2-1, with 14 bases aligning to TRBD2. The DNA reads TGTGCCAGCAGTGGACTAGCGGGGGGGTCGGGAAACAATGAGCAGTTCTTC. This gives the protein CASSGLAGGSGNNEQFF.